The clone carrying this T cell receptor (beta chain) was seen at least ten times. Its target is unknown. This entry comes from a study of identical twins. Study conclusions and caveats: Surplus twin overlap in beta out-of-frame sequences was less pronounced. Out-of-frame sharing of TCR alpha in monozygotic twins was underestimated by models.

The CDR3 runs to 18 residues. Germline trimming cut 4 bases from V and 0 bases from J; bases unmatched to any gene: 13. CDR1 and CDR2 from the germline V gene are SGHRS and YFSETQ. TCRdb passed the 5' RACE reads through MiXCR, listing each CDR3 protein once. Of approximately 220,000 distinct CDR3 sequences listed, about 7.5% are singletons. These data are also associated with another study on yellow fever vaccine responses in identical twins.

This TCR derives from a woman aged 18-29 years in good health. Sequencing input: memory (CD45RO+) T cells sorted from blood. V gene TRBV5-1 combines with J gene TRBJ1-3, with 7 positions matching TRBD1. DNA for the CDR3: TGCGCCAGCAGCCGAGAACCGACAGGGAAGAGCTCTGGAAACACCATATATTTT. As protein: CASSREPTGKSSGNTIYF. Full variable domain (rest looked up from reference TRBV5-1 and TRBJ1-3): KAGVTQTPRYLIKTRGQQVTLSCSPISGHRSVSWYQQTPGQGLQFLFEYFSETQRNKGNFPGRFSGRQFSNSRSEMNVSTLELGDSALYLCASSREPTGKSSGNTIYFGEGSWLTVV.